A selection of T cell receptor beta chains follows, all from one sample in a study of cytomegalovirus exposure and HLA in healthy donors. Libraries were prepared by immunoSEQ multiplex PCR; TCRdb keeps only in-frame clonotypes and omits some of them. The sample consists of about 69,000 clones, roughly three quarters of them appearing once. The sequenced sample consisted of PBMCs. The origin of the receptors is a man between 18 and 35 years old in good health and CMV-seronegative. Both conserved end residues are part of each CDR3. Fields, in order: clone size, J gene, V gene, D gene, CDR3 protein, CDR3 DNA. The D gene is left open where the match is weak. Some rows mark clone size as missing; the rest say once, few, many or name a class of expanded clone.

>NA|TRBJ1-2|TRBV28|NA
CASSPPRTLRYGYTF
TGTGCCAGCAGTCCCCCTCGGACACTGCGATATGGCTACACCTTC
>NA|TRBJ2-2|TRBV5-7|TRBD2
CASSLSSGVNTGELFF
TGTGCCAGCAGCTTGTCTAGCGGGGTGAACACCGGGGAGCTGTTTTTT
>NA|TRBJ1-4|TRBV5-1|TRBD1
CASSLEGANEKLFF
TGCGCCAGCAGCTTGGAGGGGGCCAATGAAAAACTGTTTTTT
>NA|TRBJ1-2|TRBV7-2|NA
CASSQPQESYGYTF
TGTGCCAGCAGCCAACCACAGGAATCCTATGGCTACACCTTC
>NA|TRBJ2-2|TRBV10-3|TRBD2
CAISEVLAGGPDTGELFF
TGTGCCATCAGTGAGGTCCTAGCGGGGGGGCCCGACACCGGGGAGCTGTTTTTT
>NA|TRBJ2-2|TRBV19|NA
CASSIDREDGELFF
TGTGCCAGTAGTATTGACAGGGAGGACGGGGAGCTGTTTTTT
>NA|TRBJ2-5|TRBV30|TRBD2
CAWSVPGGQETQYF
TGTGCCTGGAGTGTACCGGGGGGCCAAGAGACCCAGTACTTC
>few|TRBJ2-3|TRBV6-1|TRBD2
CASSEPASGGVKDTQYF
TGTGCCAGCAGTGAGCCTGCTAGCGGGGGGGTCAAGGATACGCAGTATTTT
>few|TRBJ1-1|TRBV2|NA
CASSERNTEAFF
TGTGCCAGCAGTGAACGGAACACTGAAGCTTTCTTT
>NA|TRBJ1-6|TRBV25-1|NA
CASSEWKSGNSPLHF
TGTGCCAGCAGTGAATGGAAGTCAGGGAATTCACCCCTCCACTTT
>few|TRBJ1-6|TRBV7-9|NA
CSSMGGESPLHF
TGTTCCAGCATGGGGGGGGAATCACCCCTCCACTTT
>NA|TRBJ2-5|TRBV18|TRBD2
CASSLGEGGETQYF
TGTGCCAGCTCACTCGGGGAGGGAGGAGAGACCCAGTACTTC
>NA|TRBJ2-7|TRBV19|NA
CASSILGAGSYEQYF
TGTGCCAGTAGTATTTTAGGAGCCGGCTCCTACGAGCAGTACTTC
>NA|TRBJ2-2|TRBV7-3|TRBD2
CASSLGLAANTGELFF
TGTGCCAGCAGCTTAGGACTAGCGGCGAACACCGGGGAGCTGTTTTTT